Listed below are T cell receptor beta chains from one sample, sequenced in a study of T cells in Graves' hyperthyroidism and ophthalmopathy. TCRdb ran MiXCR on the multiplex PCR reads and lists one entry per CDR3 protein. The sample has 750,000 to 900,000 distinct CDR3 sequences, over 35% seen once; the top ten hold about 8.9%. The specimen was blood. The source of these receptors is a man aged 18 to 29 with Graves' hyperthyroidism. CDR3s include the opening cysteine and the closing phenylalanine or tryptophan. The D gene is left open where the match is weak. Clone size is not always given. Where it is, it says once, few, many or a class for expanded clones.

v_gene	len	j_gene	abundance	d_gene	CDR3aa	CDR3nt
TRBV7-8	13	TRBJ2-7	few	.	CASGEPGPYEQYF	TGTGCCAGCGGGGAACCCGGCCCCTACGAGCAGTACTTC
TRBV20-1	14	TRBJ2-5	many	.	CSASAAGQGETQYF	TGCAGTGCCTCGGCCGCTGGGCAGGGGGAGACCCAGTACTTC
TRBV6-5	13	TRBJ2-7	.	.	CASSYEPGREQYF	TGTGCCAGCAGTTACGAGCCGGGGCGGGAGCAGTACTTC
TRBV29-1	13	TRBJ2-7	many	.	CSVGGTVPYEQYF	TGCAGCGTTGGCGGGACAGTACCCTACGAGCAGTACTTC
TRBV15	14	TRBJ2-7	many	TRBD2	CATSRGGRDYEQYF	TGTGCCACCAGCAGAGGTGGGAGGGACTACGAGCAGTACTTC
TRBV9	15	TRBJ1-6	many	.	CASSVEGRPNSPLHF	TGTGCCAGCAGCGTAGAGGGACGCCCGAATTCACCCCTCCACTTT
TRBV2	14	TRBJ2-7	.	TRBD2	CASVLLAGPYEQYF	TGTGCCAGCGTACTACTAGCGGGGCCATACGAGCAGTACTTC
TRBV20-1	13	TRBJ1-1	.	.	CSGDVTGNTEAFF	TGCAGTGGGGACGTGACAGGAAACACTGAAGCTTTCTTT
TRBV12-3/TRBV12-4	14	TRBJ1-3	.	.	CASNKRSSGNTIYF	TGTGCCAGCAATAAACGCAGCTCTGGAAACACCATATATTTT
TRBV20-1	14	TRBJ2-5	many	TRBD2	CSAHSGGRRETQYF	TGCAGTGCTCATTCCGGGGGGAGGAGGGAGACCCAGTACTTC
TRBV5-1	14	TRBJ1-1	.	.	CASSLQVQNTEAFF	TGCGCCAGCAGCTTACAGGTACAGAACACTGAAGCTTTCTTT
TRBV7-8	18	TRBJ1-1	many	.	CASSLYSRGAADNTEAFF	TGTGCCAGCAGCTTGTACTCCCGGGGCGCAGCCGATAACACTGAAGCTTTCTTT
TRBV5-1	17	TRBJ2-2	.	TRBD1	CASSPGQGATNTGELFF	TGCGCCAGCAGCCCGGGACAGGGGGCGACGAACACCGGGGAGCTGTTTTTT
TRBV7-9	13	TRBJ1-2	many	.	CASREREERGYTF	TGTGCCAGCAGGGAACGGGAGGAGCGCGGCTACACCTTC
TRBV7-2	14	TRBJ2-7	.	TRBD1	CASSSRTGGYEQHF	TGTGCCAGCAGCTCCCGGACAGGGGGCTACGAGCAGCACTTC
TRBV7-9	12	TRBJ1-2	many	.	CASSLLDYGYTF	TGTGCCAGCAGCTTACTGGACTATGGCTACACCTTC
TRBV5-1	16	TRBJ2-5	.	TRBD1	CASSSGTGFGQETQYF	TGCGCCAGCAGCTCCGGGACAGGGTTCGGGCAAGAGACCCAGTACTTC
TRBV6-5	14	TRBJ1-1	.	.	CASSYSAASPEAFF	TGTGCCAGCAGTTATAGCGCCGCTAGTCCTGAAGCTTTCTTT
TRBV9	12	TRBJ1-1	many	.	CASSVDGPEAFF	TGTGCCAGCAGCGTAGACGGTCCTGAAGCTTTCTTT
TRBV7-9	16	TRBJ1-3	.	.	CASSLDLGFSGNTIYF	TGTGCCAGCAGCTTAGATCTGGGCTTCTCTGGAAACACCATATATTTT
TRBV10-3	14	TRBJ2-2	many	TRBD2	CAISDRLAAGELFF	TGTGCCATCAGTGACAGGCTAGCGGCCGGGGAGCTGTTTTTT
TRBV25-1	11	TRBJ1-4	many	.	CASDTGKKLFF	TGTGCCAGCGATACGGGAAAGAAACTGTTTTTT
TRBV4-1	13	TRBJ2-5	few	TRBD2	CASRQTSAETQYF	TGCGCCAGCAGGCAGACTAGCGCTGAGACCCAGTACTTC
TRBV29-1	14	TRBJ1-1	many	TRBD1	CSVEEGQGDTEAFF	TGCAGCGTTGAAGAAGGACAGGGGGACACTGAAGCTTTCTTT
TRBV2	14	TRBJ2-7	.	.	CASSGERRAYEQYF	TGTGCCAGCAGTGGGGAGCGGAGAGCCTACGAGCAGTACTTC
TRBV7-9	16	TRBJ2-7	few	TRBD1	CASADRGRKGAYEQYF	TGTGCCAGCGCGGACAGGGGGAGGAAAGGGGCCTACGAGCAGTACTTC
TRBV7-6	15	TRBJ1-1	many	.	CASSLELGRNTEAFF	TGTGCCAGCAGCTTAGAGTTAGGGAGGAACACTGAAGCTTTCTTT
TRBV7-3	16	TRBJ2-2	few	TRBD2	CASSLTAGGAPGELFF	TGTGCCAGCAGCTTAACCGCGGGGGGCGCGCCCGGGGAGCTGTTTTTT
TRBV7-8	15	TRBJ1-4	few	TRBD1	CASSPRTGKHEKLFF	TGTGCCAGCAGCCCCCGGACAGGGAAACATGAAAAACTGTTTTTT
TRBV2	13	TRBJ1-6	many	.	CASSEQGKSPLHF	TGTGCCAGCAGTGAACAGGGAAAGTCACCCCTCCACTTT
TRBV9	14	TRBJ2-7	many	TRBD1	CASSVGQGPYEQYF	TGTGCCAGCAGCGTGGGACAGGGCCCCTACGAGCAGTACTTC
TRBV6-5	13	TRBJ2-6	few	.	CASLSSGANVLTF	TGTGCCAGCCTTAGCTCTGGGGCCAACGTCCTGACTTTC
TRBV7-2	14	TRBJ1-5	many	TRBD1	CASSPWDSGQPQHF	TGTGCCAGCAGCCCATGGGACAGTGGTCAGCCCCAGCATTTT
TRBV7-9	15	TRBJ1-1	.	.	CASSLARGERTEAFF	TGTGCCAGCAGCTTAGCCAGGGGCGAGCGTACTGAAGCTTTCTTT
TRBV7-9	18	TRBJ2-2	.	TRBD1	CASSSTDRASLNTGELFF	TGTGCCAGCAGCTCTACGGACAGGGCAAGTTTAAACACCGGGGAGCTGTTTTTT
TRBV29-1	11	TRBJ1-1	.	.	CSLSQGTEAFF	TGCAGTTTATCGCAGGGCACTGAAGCTTTCTTT
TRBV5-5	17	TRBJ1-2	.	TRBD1	CASSSQIGAGGAGGYTF	TGTGCCAGCAGCTCGCAAATCGGGGCAGGGGGCGCGGGTGGCTACACCTTC
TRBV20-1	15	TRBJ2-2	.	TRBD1	CSARAGTGDAGELFF	TGCAGTGCTAGAGCGGGGACAGGGGACGCCGGGGAGCTGTTTTTT
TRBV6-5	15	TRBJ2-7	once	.	CASSYSTRAHREQYF	TGTGCCAGCAGTTACTCGACACGGGCCCATCGCGAGCAGTACTTC
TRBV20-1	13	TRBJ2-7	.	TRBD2	CSARALAEYEQYF	TGCAGTGCTAGAGCACTAGCGGAATACGAGCAGTACTTC
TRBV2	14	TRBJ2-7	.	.	CASSDFRDRYEQYF	TGTGCCAGCAGCGACTTCCGGGACCGCTACGAGCAGTACTTC
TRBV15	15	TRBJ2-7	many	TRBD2	CATSVGLAGEDEQYF	TGTGCCACCAGCGTAGGACTAGCGGGAGAGGACGAGCAGTACTTC
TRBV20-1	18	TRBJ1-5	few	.	CSALESAARGAGNQPQHF	TGCAGTGCTCTAGAGTCTGCCGCCCGGGGCGCAGGCAATCAGCCCCAGCATTTT
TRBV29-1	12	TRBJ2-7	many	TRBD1	CSAWDSAYEQYF	TGCAGCGCCTGGGACAGTGCCTACGAGCAGTACTTC
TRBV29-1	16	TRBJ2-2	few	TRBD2	CSVGPSGGAVTGELFF	TGCAGCGTTGGTCCAAGCGGGGGGGCCGTCACCGGGGAGCTGTTTTTT
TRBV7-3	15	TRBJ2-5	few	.	CASSTTSSPQETQYF	TGTGCCAGCAGTACAACCTCCTCCCCCCAAGAGACCCAGTACTTC
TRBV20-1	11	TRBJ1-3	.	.	CSAFPENTIYF	TGCAGTGCCTTCCCCGAGAACACCATATATTTT
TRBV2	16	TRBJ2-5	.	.	CASSFTAGAYQETQYF	TGTGCCAGCAGTTTCACCGCGGGGGCGTACCAAGAGACCCAGTACTTC
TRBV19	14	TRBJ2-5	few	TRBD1	CASTGTGRGETQYF	TGTGCCAGTACGGGGACAGGCCGGGGAGAGACCCAGTACTTC
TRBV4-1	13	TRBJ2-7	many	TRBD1	CASSQGDSYEQYF	TGCGCCAGCAGCCAGGGGGACAGCTACGAGCAGTACTTC
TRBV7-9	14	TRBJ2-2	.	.	CASSLGDGAGELFF	TGTGCTAGCAGCTTAGGGGACGGTGCCGGGGAGCTGTTTTTT
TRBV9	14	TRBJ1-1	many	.	CASSVAGTGTEAFF	TGTGCCAGCAGCGTAGCAGGGACCGGCACTGAAGCTTTCTTT
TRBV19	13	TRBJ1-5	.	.	CASEGDPSQPQHF	TGTGCCAGCGAGGGGGACCCGAGCCAGCCCCAGCATTTT
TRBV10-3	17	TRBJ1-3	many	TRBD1	CAISEGTVLREENTIYF	TGTGCCATCAGTGAGGGGACAGTCCTTCGTGAAGAAAACACCATATATTTT
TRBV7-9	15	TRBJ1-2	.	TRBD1	CASNLAGQGLGGYTF	TGTGCCAGCAACTTAGCGGGACAGGGTCTCGGTGGCTACACCTTC